These T cell receptor beta chains were read from a single sample in a study of T cell responses to AZD1222 COVID-19 vaccine. Here immunoSEQ multiplex PCR was the method, and the copy in TCRdb shows in-frame clones only, minus some. The sample records over 150,000 clones, around 92% being singletons. Specimen: peripheral blood, collected on day 0 of AZD1222 vaccination. The origin of the receptors is an adult in good health. Both conserved end residues are part of each CDR3. Fields, in order: clone size, J gene, D gene, V gene, CDR3 protein, CDR3 DNA. The D gene is left open where the match is weak. The size field is filled for only some rows; it gives once, few, many or a size class.

size: -; J: TRBJ2-5; D: -; V: TRBV30; CDR3: CAWSRETQYF; DNA: TGTGCCTGGTCGCGGGAGACCCAGTACTTC
size: -; J: TRBJ1-1; D: -; V: TRBV6-5; CDR3: CASSLTQNTEAFF; DNA: TGTGCCAGCAGTTTAACACAGAACACTGAAGCTTTCTTT
size: -; J: TRBJ1-2; D: -; V: TRBV27; CDR3: CASSAQGYGYTF; DNA: TGTGCCAGCAGCGCTCAGGGATATGGCTACACCTTC
size: -; J: TRBJ2-1; D: -; V: TRBV23-1; CDR3: CARPRGDSSSYNEQFF; DNA: TGCGCCAGGCCCAGGGGGGACTCGAGCTCCTACAATGAGCAGTTCTTC
size: -; J: TRBJ1-2; D: -; V: TRBV19; CDR3: CASTSGRRANYGYTF; DNA: TGTGCCAGTACCTCGGGGAGGCGAGCTAACTATGGCTACACCTTC
size: -; J: TRBJ2-7; D: TRBD2; V: TRBV4-1; CDR3: CASSQKTSGSYEQYF; DNA: TGCGCCAGCAGCCAAAAGACTAGCGGCTCCTACGAGCAGTACTTC
size: -; J: TRBJ2-5; D: TRBD2; V: TRBV14; CDR3: CASSRLAGGLGETQYF; DNA: TGTGCCAGCAGCAGACTAGCGGGAGGGCTGGGGGAGACCCAGTACTTC
size: -; J: TRBJ1-2; D: TRBD1; V: TRBV7-2; CDR3: CASSFSGTGYYGYTF; DNA: TGTGCCAGCAGCTTCTCCGGGACAGGGTACTATGGCTACACCTTC
size: -; J: TRBJ2-2; D: -; V: TRBV7-8; CDR3: CASSFRATNTGELFF; DNA: TGTGCCAGCAGCTTTAGGGCAACGAACACCGGGGAGCTGTTTTTT
size: -; J: TRBJ2-2; D: -; V: TRBV3-1/TRBV3-2; CDR3: CASSPPARAGELFF; DNA: TGTGCCAGCAGCCCCCCCGCCCGGGCCGGGGAGCTGTTTTTT
size: -; J: TRBJ1-5; D: -; V: TRBV19; CDR3: CASSRGQPQHF; DNA: TGTGCCAGTAGTAGGGGCCAGCCCCAGCATTTT
size: once; J: TRBJ1-1; D: -; V: TRBV19; CDR3: CASSLPGPYAEAFF; DNA: TGTGCCAGTAGTTTGCCAGGTCCGTACGCTGAAGCTTTCTTT
size: -; J: TRBJ1-2; D: -; V: TRBV9; CDR3: CASSSWAATSVYGYTF; DNA: TGTGCCAGCAGCTCCTGGGCCGCGACCTCCGTCTATGGCTACACCTTC
size: -; J: TRBJ2-1; D: -; V: TRBV27; CDR3: CASSFGGYNEQFF; DNA: TGTGCCAGCAGTTTCGGGGGCTACAATGAGCAGTTCTTC
size: -; J: TRBJ2-7; D: TRBD1; V: TRBV18; CDR3: CASSPIPGGGSYEQYF; DNA: TGTGCCAGCTCACCAATCCCAGGGGGCGGCTCCTACGAGCAGTACTTC
size: -; J: TRBJ2-3; D: TRBD2; V: TRBV10-1; CDR3: CASRAGGGTDTQYF; DNA: TGCGCCAGCCGAGCGGGAGGCGGCACAGATACGCAGTATTTT
size: -; J: TRBJ1-2; D: -; V: TRBV18; CDR3: CASIQTENYGYTF; DNA: TGTGCCAGCATCCAGACGGAGAACTATGGCTACACCTTC
size: -; J: TRBJ2-5; D: -; V: TRBV27; CDR3: CASSPEGETQYF; DNA: TGTGCCAGCAGCCCGGAGGGAGAGACCCAGTACTTC
size: -; J: TRBJ1-3; D: TRBD1; V: TRBV19; CDR3: CASIQGSSGNTIYF; DNA: TGTGCCAGTATACAGGGGTCTTCTGGAAACACCATATATTTT
size: -; J: TRBJ2-6; D: -; V: TRBV12-5; CDR3: CASGLWHPGTPNGAGANVLTF; DNA: TGTGCTAGTGGTTTGTGGCATCCGGGGACCCCCAATGGTGCTGGGGCCAACGTCCTGACTTTC
size: once; J: TRBJ1-5; D: TRBD1; V: TRBV5-6; CDR3: CASSSYRGPGWQPQHF; DNA: TGTGCCAGCAGCAGCTACAGGGGGCCTGGGTGGCAGCCCCAGCATTTT
size: -; J: TRBJ1-6; D: -; V: TRBV4-1; CDR3: CASSQEPGSGSPLHF; DNA: TGCGCCAGCAGCCAAGAGCCAGGGTCGGGTTCACCCCTCCACTTT
size: -; J: TRBJ1-1; D: TRBD1; V: TRBV5-1; CDR3: CASSFSGTGDTEAFF; DNA: TGCGCCAGCAGCTTTTCCGGGACAGGGGACACTGAAGCTTTCTTT
size: -; J: TRBJ1-3; D: -; V: TRBV6-1; CDR3: CASSETGNTIYF; DNA: TGTGCCAGCAGTGAAACGGGGAACACCATATATTTT
size: -; J: TRBJ1-2; D: -; V: TRBV7-9; CDR3: CASSGAKDIGHGYTF; DNA: TGTGCCAGCAGCGGGGCCAAGGACATTGGACATGGCTACACCTTC
size: -; J: TRBJ1-1; D: TRBD1; V: TRBV19; CDR3: CASSEGGRSEAFF; DNA: TGTGCCAGTAGCGAAGGGGGCCGGAGCGAAGCTTTCTTT
size: -; J: TRBJ1-1; D: -; V: TRBV7-2; CDR3: CASSLNLGLNTEAFF; DNA: TGTGCCAGCAGCTTAAACTTAGGGCTGAACACTGAAGCTTTCTTT
size: -; J: TRBJ1-4; D: -; V: TRBV19; CDR3: CASSEPGRLREKLFF; DNA: TGTGCCAGTAGTGAACCGGGACGATTGAGGGAAAAACTGTTTTTT
size: -; J: TRBJ2-5; D: TRBD2; V: TRBV30; CDR3: CAWRSSGRSGTQYF; DNA: TGTGCCTGGAGGTCTAGCGGGAGGAGCGGGACCCAGTACTTC
size: -; J: TRBJ1-2; D: -; V: TRBV28; CDR3: CASSYRGPGGDGYTF; DNA: TGTGCCAGCAGTTACCGGGGCCCCGGAGGTGATGGCTACACCTTC
size: -; J: TRBJ1-1; D: TRBD1; V: TRBV28; CDR3: CASSPWDRETEAFF; DNA: TGTGCCAGCAGTCCTTGGGACAGGGAGACTGAAGCTTTCTTT
size: -; J: TRBJ2-1; D: TRBD2; V: TRBV24-1; CDR3: CATSDTSGRAGYNEQFF; DNA: TGTGCCACCAGTGATACTAGCGGGAGGGCGGGATACAATGAGCAGTTCTTC
size: -; J: TRBJ2-2; D: -; V: TRBV10-3; CDR3: CAISGPVWNTGELFF; DNA: TGTGCCATCAGTGGCCCAGTCTGGAACACCGGGGAGCTGTTTTTT
size: -; J: TRBJ1-2; D: TRBD1; V: TRBV19; CDR3: CASSTRQGLGYTF; DNA: TGTGCCAGTAGTACGCGACAGGGCTTGGGCTACACCTTC
size: -; J: TRBJ1-2; D: -; V: TRBV5-6; CDR3: CASSVMTANYGYTF; DNA: TGTGCCAGCAGCGTAATGACAGCTAACTATGGCTACACCTTC